The clone carrying this T cell receptor (beta chain) was seen a few times. The sample comes from a study of blood T cell repertoires in COVID-19. CDR3 length: 16 amino acids. V was shortened by 1 base and J by 1 base, with 11 bases between the two germline ends. The germline gives CDR1 LGHDT, CDR2 YNNKEL (reference sequence). The study drew participants aged roughly 18 to 95 years from fewer than 30 US areas. Original methodology: Reference gene primer amplification gave nucleated cell count estimates. Produced via immunoSEQ multiplex PCR; TCRdb's table is partial and in-frame only. The DNA gave D and trimming, while V, J and clone size come from that table. The table has 350,000 or so clones, about 88% seen once.

Specimen: PBMCs or T cells enriched from blood (not recorded which). The sequence was collected from a woman aged 30 to 39 who had been exposed to COVID-19. The chain couples TRBV3-1 (or the pseudogene TRBV3-2) to TRBJ1-3; D ambiguous. The CDR3 DNA reads TGTGCCAGCAGCCAAGGCGGGGTTTCATCTGGAAACACCATATATTTT. Encoded protein: CASSQGGVSSGNTIYF.